The text below deals with one T cell receptor (beta chain). Its antigen is not known. This CDR3 contains 16 residues. Germline lookup yields CDR1 LNHNV and CDR2 YYDKDF (reference sequence). V lost 0 bases and J lost 4; bases outside the gene matches: 4. Every donor contributed roughly 11 milliliters of peripheral blood by blood draw. The sample is drawn from a study of blood T cells in healthy people across ages. General study findings and limits: Samples with more naive T cells showed higher observed beta diversity. With donor CMV status unknown, expanded clonotype changes were possibly confounded. Unsorted PBMC material precluded a definitive naive versus antigen-experienced comparison.

A J-beta primer mix and a sample-barcoded 5' primer were used in a second PCR of about 7 to 12 cycles. TCRdb re-called the 5' RACE reads through MiXCR, storing one row per CDR3 protein. The table records about 640,000 distinct CDR3 sequences, about 54% of them present only once. The gene calls are TRBV15 and TRBJ2-1; TRBD1 matches at 9 bases. Sample: blood. The origin of this receptor is a man aged 55-75 years in good health. The CDR3 sequence: CATSRDGGQGYNEQFF. The CDR3, as DNA: TGTGCCACCAGCAGAGATGGGGGACAGGGTTACAATGAGCAGTTCTTC.